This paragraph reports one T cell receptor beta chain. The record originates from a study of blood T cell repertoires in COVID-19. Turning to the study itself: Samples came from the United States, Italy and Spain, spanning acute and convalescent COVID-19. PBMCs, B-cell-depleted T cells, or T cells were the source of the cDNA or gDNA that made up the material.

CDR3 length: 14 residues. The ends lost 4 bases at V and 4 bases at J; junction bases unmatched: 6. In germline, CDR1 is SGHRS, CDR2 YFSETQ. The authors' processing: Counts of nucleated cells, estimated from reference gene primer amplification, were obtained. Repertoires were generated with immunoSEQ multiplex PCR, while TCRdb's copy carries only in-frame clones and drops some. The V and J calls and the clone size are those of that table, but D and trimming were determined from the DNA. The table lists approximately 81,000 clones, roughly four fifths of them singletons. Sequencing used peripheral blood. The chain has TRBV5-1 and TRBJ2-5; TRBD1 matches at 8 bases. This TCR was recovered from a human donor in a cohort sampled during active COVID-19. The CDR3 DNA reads TGCGCCAGCAGCACCGGACAGGGCGGAGAGACCCAGTACTTC. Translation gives CASSTGQGGETQYF.